The 32 T cell receptor beta chains presented below share a single source sample, sequenced in a study of blood T cell repertoires in COVID-19. Here immunoSEQ multiplex PCR was the method, and the copy in TCRdb shows in-frame clones only, minus some. Of around 150,000 clones in the sample, over 75% were seen once. Sequencing used PBMCs or T cells enriched from blood (not recorded which). The source is a man aged 50-60 years who had recovered from COVID-19.

The CDR3 sequence: CASSFVPGVAKNIQYF. The CDR3 bases are TGTGCCAGCAGCTTCGTCCCCGGGGTGGCCAAAAACATTCAGTACTTC. The chain has TRBV7-2 and TRBJ2-4; perhaps TRBD2 as D (5 bases). Deletions cut 3 bases from V and 1 base from J, with 13 bases between. This CDR3 is 16 amino acids long. CDR1 and CDR2 from the germline V gene are SGHTA and FQGNSA.

CDR3 loop: CASSLVPASTDTQYF. CDR3 in DNA: TGCGCCAGCAGCTTGGTTCCAGCGAGCACAGATACGCAGTATTTT. This chain joins TRBV5-1 and TRBJ2-3, with D uncertain. With 0 bases removed from V and 0 bases from J, the gap between germline ends came to 8 bases. CDR1 SGHRS and CDR2 YFSETQ come from the germline V gene. The CDR3 length is 15 residues.

This clone occurred once. The chain has TRBV28 and TRBJ2-7, with TRBD1 identical over 7 bases. Unmatched junction bases numbered 5, after V lost 6 bases and J lost 3 bases. Germline V CDR1 and CDR2: MDHEN, SYDVKM. This CDR3 is 13 amino acids long. CDR3 sequence (DNA): TGTGCCAGCAGGCTGACAGGGCGCTACGAGCAGTACTTC. This translates into CASRLTGRYEQYF.

This chain links TRBV9 with TRBJ1-1; D unclear. This CDR3 region has 15 residues. V was cut by 4 bases and J by 2 bases, with 15 bases left in between. Looked up from germline, CDR1 is SGDLS and CDR2 is YYNGEE. In DNA, the CDR3 is TGTGCCAGCAGCCTGAATACACAGCTAAACACTGAAGCTTTCTTT. Protein product: CASSLNTQLNTEAFF.

This sequence joins TRBV23-1 and TRBJ2-7, with D possibly TRBD1 on 6 matching bases. TRBV23-1 has ORF status, its function being uncertain. The CDR3 has 13 residues. V lost 6 bases, J lost 3 bases, and 12 bases lay in between. This CDR3 is CASRRQGFYEQYF. The CDR3 DNA reads TGCGCCAGCAGAAGGCAGGGGTTCTACGAGCAGTACTTC.

The chain couples TRBV6-5 to TRBJ1-2; the match to TRBD1 covers 7 bases. Germline V gives CDR1 MNHEY, CDR2 SVGAGI. V shed 4 bases and J 4 bases; nucleotides not matched to a gene: 3. This CDR3 has 13 residues. The CDR3 region is CASSSTGPYGYTF. For the CDR3, the DNA is TGTGCCAGCAGTTCGACAGGGCCCTATGGCTACACCTTC.

The chain carries TRBV10-1 and TRBJ2-3; 10 bases line up with TRBD2. Germline CDR1 and CDR2: WNHNN and SYGVQD (reference sequence). The trim removed 5 bases at V and 5 bases at J, leaving 10 bases unmatched. This CDR3 has 16 amino acids. CDR3 residues: CASSRSGGDWGDTQYF. In DNA form, the CDR3 reads TGCGCCAGCAGTCGAAGCGGGGGGGATTGGGGAGATACGCAGTATTTT.

This clone has just a few counts. The genes are TRBV2 and TRBJ1-4; 10 bases map to TRBD1. CDR1 and CDR2 (germline): SNHLY, FYNNEI. V lost 10 bases to trimming and J lost 7 bases; unmatched junction nucleotides: 9. This CDR3 is built from 14 residues. For the CDR3, the DNA is TGTGCCACCAAAAGGGACAGGGGCCTTGAAAAACTGTTTTTT. Its translation is CATKRDRGLEKLFF.

The chain joins TRBV28 to TRBJ1-2; D may be TRBD1 (6 bases). The CDR3 is 15 amino acids. Per the germline V gene, CDR1 is MDHEN and CDR2 is SYDVKM. V was cut by 2 bases and J by 5 bases, with 15 bases left in between. CDR3 sequence: CASSLPSGVQYGYTF. CDR3 in DNA: TGTGCCAGCAGTTTACCTTCAGGGGTCCAATATGGCTACACCTTC.

In this sample, this clone turned up a few times. The chain recombines TRBV4-1 with TRBJ2-5, with 9 bases identical to TRBD1. CDR1 and CDR2 from the germline V gene are MGHRA and YSYEKL. V was pared by 1 base and J by 3 bases, with 9 bases of the junction left unmatched. The CDR3 is made up of 17 amino acids. As DNA, the CDR3 is TGCGCCAGCAGCCAAGTTTTTACCGGGACAGGGAAAGAGACCCAGTACTTC. Residues: CASSQVFTGTGKETQYF.

The chain links TRBV28 to TRBJ1-1, with D hard to call. CDR1 and CDR2 (germline): MDHEN, SYDVKM. The CDR3 totals 13 residues. Trimming took 11 bases from V and 2 from J, leaving 15 bases between them. DNA of the CDR3: TGTGCCTCCTTGAGGGTTGTCAACACTGAAGCTTTCTTT. Its protein product is CASLRVVNTEAFF.

The rearrangement uses TRBV19 and TRBJ1-2; D gene uncertain. The CDR3 runs 13 residues. The V end was cut by 3 bases, the J end by 0 bases, with 5 bases between. Germline CDR1 reads LNHDA; CDR2 reads SQIVND (reference sequence). The chain's CDR3 is CASSIRANYGYTF. CDR3 DNA sequence: TGTGCCAGTAGTATCCGAGCTAACTATGGCTACACCTTC.

J is TRBJ1-1 and V is TRBV20-1, with D maybe TRBD1 (6 bases). The CDR3 sequence is 13 residues long. The ends were cut back, 3 bases at V and 5 bases at J, with 13 bases in the middle. Germline CDR1 and CDR2: DFQATT and SNEGSKA (reference sequence). CDR3 nucleotides: TGCAGTGCTAGTCTCGGCAGGGGTACTGAAGCTTTCTTT. The encoded protein is CSASLGRGTEAFF.

The V and J genes are TRBV6-2 or TRBV6-3 and TRBJ1-6, with D unclear. There are 16 residues in the CDR3. Trimming removed 4 bases at V and 3 bases at J, with 13 bases between. Germline lookup yields CDR1 MNHEY and CDR2 SVGEGT. CDR3 in DNA: TGTGCCAGCAGTTGGGGAGGGCTCGACTATAATTCACCCCTCCACTTT. Its translation is CASSWGGLDYNSPLHF.

This chain uses TRBV4-2 with TRBJ2-3, with 9 bases that match TRBD2. V was pared by 0 bases and J by 4 bases, with 5 bases of the junction left unmatched. From germline, CDR1 is LGHNA and CDR2 YNFKEQ. This CDR3 has 16 residues. The CDR3 nucleotides are TGTGCCAGCAGCCAAGACCACGCGGGGGGGCCAGATACGCAGTATTTT. It yields the protein CASSQDHAGGPDTQYF.

The chain recombines TRBV7-8 with TRBJ2-1; unclear D gene. The CDR3 has 11 residues. Germline CDR1 reads SGHVS; CDR2 reads FQNEAQ. V was pared by 3 bases and J by 7 bases, with 4 bases between. CDR3 DNA sequence: TGTGCCAGCAGCTTTCTTAATGAGCAGTTCTTC. Amino acids: CASSFLNEQFF.

The chain uses TRBV15 and TRBJ1-1; no firm D call. This CDR3 has 15 amino acids. V was shortened by 4 bases and J by 0 bases, with 12 bases between the two germline ends. Germline CDR1 LNHNV, CDR2 YYDKDF (reference sequence). CDR3 nucleotide sequence: TGTGCCACCAGCAAGGTACCGACTATGAACACTGAAGCTTTCTTT. Translated, it gives CATSKVPTMNTEAFF.

The chain uses TRBV6-6 and TRBJ2-7; 11 nucleotides line up with TRBD2. V lost 11 bases to trimming and J lost 2 bases; unmatched junction nucleotides: 2. CDR1 and CDR2 from the germline V gene are MNHNY and SVGAGI (reference sequence). The CDR3 spans 12 residues. In nucleotides, the CDR3 is TGTGCCGGGACTAGCGGACCCTACGAGCAGTACTTC. Translating it yields CAGTSGPYEQYF.

Only a few counts were recorded for this clone. The chain has TRBV2 and TRBJ1-5; D remains unclear. Looked up from germline, CDR1 is SNHLY and CDR2 is FYNNEI. Trimming took 3 bases from V and 4 from J, leaving 10 bases between them. CDR3 size: 14 residues. The CDR3 loop is CASSDGNRNQPQHF. CDR3 coding DNA: TGTGCCAGCAGTGATGGCAACCGAAATCAGCCCCAGCATTTT.

There are a few counts of this clone. This chain connects TRBV7-9 to TRBJ2-7, with 9 bases that match TRBD1. The CDR3 consists of 12 residues. Germline CDR1 and CDR2: SEHNR and FQNEAQ (reference sequence). The ends lost 5 bases at V and 8 bases at J; junction bases unmatched: 4. For the CDR3, the DNA is TGTGCCAGCAGCCTTACAGGGGGCCAGCAGTACTTC. Translated: CASSLTGGQQYF. Looking up the rest from reference TRBV7-9 and TRBJ2-7 gives the full variable domain: DTGVSQNPRHKITKRGQNVTFRCDPISEHNRLYWYRQTLGQGPEFLTYFQNEAQLEKSRLLSDRFSAERPKGSFSTLEIQRTEQGDSAMYLCASSLTGGQQYFGPGTRLTVT.

This chain's CDR3 is CASSRTRDEQFF. The CDR3 nucleotides are TGTGCCAGCAGCAGGACTAGGGATGAGCAGTTCTTC. This sequence joins TRBV12-3 or TRBV12-4 and TRBJ2-1, with TRBD2 identical over 7 bases. This CDR3 is built from 12 residues. The J segment lost 8 bases and the V segment lost 6 bases, leaving 4 bases of the junction unmatched.

The V and J genes are TRBV6-5 and TRBJ1-2; D is uncertain. Germline CDR1 is MNHEY and CDR2 is SVGAGI. The V gene lost 6 bases and the J gene lost 0 bases, with 5 bases spanning the gap. CDR3 size: 12 residues. Here the CDR3 DNA reads TGTGCCAGCAGAACAACTAACTATGGCTACACCTTC. Translation: CASRTTNYGYTF.

Comments on this clone: A read error may account for a junction end that differs from germline. The V call is TRBV7-7, the J call TRBJ1-4; 7 bases are a match to TRBD1. The CDR3 contains 15 residues. CDR1 is SSHAT, CDR2 FNYEAQ, per germline (reference sequence). This chain's CDR3 is CASSVRQGPNEKLFF. The CDR3 DNA sequence: TGTGCTAGCAGCGTTCGACAGGGACCTAATGAAAAACTGTTTTTT.

The gene calls are TRBV7-2 and TRBJ2-3; 14 bases align to TRBD2. The CDR3 sequence is 17 residues long. Germline V gene lookup returns CDR1 SGHTA and CDR2 FQGNSA. J gave up 5 bases and V 5 bases, and 9 bases lay outside the gene matches. The CDR3: CASSPLGTSGGIDTQYF. CDR3 in DNA: TGTGCCAGCAGCCCACTAGGGACTAGCGGGGGTATAGATACGCAGTATTTT.

This chain uses TRBV7-3 with TRBJ1-4; TRBD1 agrees at 10 bases. The length of the CDR3 is 15 residues. V lost 5 bases and J lost 7; bases outside the gene matches: 7. CDR1 and CDR2 from the germline V gene are SGHTA and FQGTGA. The CDR3 region is CASSPRDRGLEKLFF. CDR3 in DNA: TGTGCCAGCAGCCCACGGGACAGGGGTCTTGAAAAACTGTTTTTT.

The chain has TRBV2 and TRBJ1-1, with D possibly TRBD1 on 5 matching bases. The CDR3 contains 12 residues. Germline V gene data show CDR1 as SNHLY and CDR2 as FYNNEI. V dropped 7 bases and J dropped 2 bases, with 8 bases sitting between them. CDR3 DNA sequence: TGTGCCAGCACAACAGGTAACACTGAAGCTTTCTTT. This sequence encodes CASTTGNTEAFF.

The chain combines TRBV5-6 with TRBJ2-1; no clear D. V was pared by 0 bases and J by 4 bases, with 11 bases between. Germline V gene lookup returns CDR1 SGHDT and CDR2 YYEEEE. The CDR3 is 15 residues long. The CDR3, as DNA: TGTGCCAGCAGCTTGGGGCAGGTGAGATACAATGAGCAGTTCTTC. It translates to CASSLGQVRYNEQFF.

The CDR3 protein is CASRPNRQASAYEQYF. The CDR3 DNA reads as TGTGCCAGCAGACCCAACCGACAGGCTTCTGCCTACGAGCAGTACTTC. The V and J genes are TRBV27 and TRBJ2-7; TRBD1 is a possible D gene (6 bases). Germline CDR1 MNHEY, CDR2 SMNVEV (reference sequence). The CDR3 has 16 residues. Trimming cost V 6 bases and J 2 bases, with 20 bases left between them.

This clone has a handful of counts. The genes are TRBV7-9 and TRBJ1-5; 7 positions agree with TRBD1. The length of the CDR3 is 16 residues. Looked up from germline, CDR1 is SEHNR and CDR2 is FQNEAQ (reference sequence). J gave up 7 bases and V 4 bases, and 13 bases lay outside the gene matches. In nucleotides, the CDR3 is TGTGCCAGCAGCTCCCTGACAGGGAAGTTGGACCAGCCCCAGCATTTT. Translated: CASSSLTGKLDQPQHF.

CDR3 bases: TGTGCCAGCAGCTTAGAGCCGGGACATAGGGGTTCACCCCTCCACTTT. Translation: CASSLEPGHRGSPLHF. This sequence joins TRBV11-2 and TRBJ1-6; weak D call: TRBD1 (6 bases). This CDR3 has 16 residues. Germline V gene lookup returns CDR1 SGHAT and CDR2 FQNNGV. V was clipped by 0 bases and J by 9 bases, with 15 bases between them.

The rearrangement joins TRBV30 to TRBJ2-7; 7 bases align to TRBD1. The CDR3 is 13 amino acids. Germline values: CDR1 GTSNPN, CDR2 SVGIG (reference sequence). With V trimmed by 0 bases and J by 5 bases, 4 bases remained unmatched. This CDR3 is CAWSVGQKNEQYF. The CDR3 DNA sequence: TGTGCCTGGAGTGTGGGACAGAAGAACGAGCAGTACTTC.

The genes are TRBV5-1 and TRBJ2-3; 11 bases map to TRBD2. J gave up 0 bases and V 2 bases, and 2 bases lay outside the gene matches. The CDR3 contains 16 residues. The germline V gene has CDR1 SGHRS and CDR2 YFSETQ. This chain's CDR3 is CASSLRTSGSTDTQYF. CDR3 DNA: TGCGCCAGCAGCTTACGGACTAGCGGGAGCACAGATACGCAGTATTTT. Filled out from reference TRBV5-1 and TRBJ2-3, the complete variable domain reads KAGVTQTPRYLIKTRGQQVTLSCSPISGHRSVSWYQQTPGQGLQFLFEYFSETQRNKGNFPGRFSGRQFSNSRSEMNVSTLELGDSALYLCASSLRTSGSTDTQYFGPGTRLTVL.